This entry lists 24 T cell receptor beta chains sequenced from one sample in a study of shared clonotypes between healthy human individuals. This table comes from immunoSEQ multiplex PCR, and its TCRdb copy is limited to in-frame clones, with some not included. The sample lists about 2.3 million clones, more than 80% occurring once. The source material was naive CD4+ T cells from PBMCs. The subset here: CD45RA+ positively selected. These receptors all come from a man aged 18 to 29 in good health. Some clones in this sample may be carry-over from other donors' samples.

The rearrangement joins TRBV5-8 to TRBJ1-1; D possibly corresponds to TRBD1 (6 bases). Trimming removed 3 bases from V and 6 bases from J, with 12 bases in between. Germline CDR1 reads SGHTS; CDR2 reads YDEGEE. The CDR3 is made up of 13 amino acids. CDR3 protein: CASSSGVVAEAFF. CDR3 coding DNA: TGTGCCAGCAGCTCAGGGGTGGTTGCTGAAGCTTTCTTT.

V usage is TRBV20-1 and J usage is TRBJ2-1, with D perhaps matching TRBD2 (6 bases). Per the germline V gene, CDR1 is DFQATT and CDR2 is SNEGSKA (reference sequence). Between the trimmed V and J ends, which lost 3 bases and 9 bases, there was a span of 9 bases. The CDR3 runs to 11 residues. CDR3 residues: CSASGGTEQFF. The CDR3 region has the DNA TGCAGTGCTAGTGGGGGGACTGAGCAGTTCTTC.

The J gene is TRBJ2-2, the V gene TRBV7-3, with 11 positions matching TRBD2. Germline CDR1 and CDR2: SGHTA and FQGTGA. J was trimmed by 6 bases and V by 3 bases; bases with no gene match: 12. The CDR3 is 18 residues long. This CDR3 is CASSLGPRGTSGSGELFF. CDR3 DNA: TGTGCCAGCAGCTTGGGGCCCAGAGGGACTAGCGGATCCGGGGAGCTGTTTTTT.

The genes are TRBV4-3 and TRBJ2-7; D assignment may be TRBD1 or TRBD2 (6 bases each). Trimming removed 0 bases from V and 6 bases from J, with 9 bases in between. CDR3 size: 13 residues. The germline CDR1 and CDR2 sequences are LGHNA and YSLEER. The CDR3 loop reads CASSQEGGSEQYF. The CDR3 nucleotides read TGCGCCAGCAGCCAAGAAGGGGGGTCCGAGCAGTACTTC.

The gene calls are TRBV21-1 and TRBJ2-2; the table gives TRBD1 as D, unverified against the DNA. TRBV21-1 is a pseudogene segment. The CDR3 is 17 residues long. The CDR3 DNA reads as TGTGCCAGCAGCAAAGAATTGGCAGGGTATATCACCGGGGAGCTGTTTTTT. Its protein product is CASSKELAGYITGELFF.

The chain couples TRBV5-1 to TRBJ1-2; tentatively, D is TRBD1 (6 bases). This CDR3 contains 14 residues. The ends were cut back, 3 bases at V and 7 bases at J, with 16 bases in the middle. In germline, CDR1 is SGHRS, CDR2 YFSETQ. This chain's CDR3 is CASSSWGATGGYTF. The CDR3 coding sequence is TGCGCCAGCAGCTCCTGGGGGGCCACAGGTGGCTACACCTTC.

As regards this clone: The sample holds other DNA sequences that translate to the same CDR3. The rearrangement links TRBV28 to TRBJ1-1, with 10 bases identical to TRBD1. V lost 4 bases to trimming and J lost 2 bases; unmatched junction nucleotides: 1. Germline loops: CDR1 MDHEN, CDR2 SYDVKM. The CDR3 covers 14 residues. The CDR3 nucleotides are TGTGCCAGCAGTTCGACAGGGGGCAACACTGAAGCTTTCTTT. This gives the protein CASSSTGGNTEAFF.

J is TRBJ1-3 and V is TRBV9; D is possibly TRBD1 (6 bases). Germline V lookup: CDR1 SGDLS, CDR2 YYNGEE. The CDR3 is 16 residues long. The V end lost 2 bases, the J end lost 3 bases, and 15 bases lay between the germline ends. The CDR3 DNA reads TGTGCCAGCAGCGTCGCTTGGGACACCAGTGGAAACACCATATATTTT. Its translation: CASSVAWDTSGNTIYF.

The chain links TRBV7-9 to TRBJ2-5, with D uncertain. The V end was cut by 2 bases, the J end by 4 bases, with 14 bases between. The CDR3 extends over 15 amino acids. The germline V gene has CDR1 SEHNR and CDR2 FQNEAQ (reference sequence). DNA of the CDR3: TGTGCCAGCAGCTTATTCTCCCGCTTCGGAGAGACCCAGTACTTC. Translation: CASSLFSRFGETQYF. Combining the CDR3 with reference TRBV7-9 and TRBJ2-5 gives the whole variable domain DTGVSQNPRHKITKRGQNVTFRCDPISEHNRLYWYRQTLGQGPEFLTYFQNEAQLEKSRLLSDRFSAERPKGSFSTLEIQRTEQGDSAMYLCASSLFSRFGETQYFGPGTRLLVL.

The chain joins TRBV19 to TRBJ1-5; D unresolved. CDR3 size: 15 residues. The V gene's germline CDR1 is LNHDA and CDR2 SQIVND (reference sequence). V was shortened by 1 base and J by 0 bases, with 7 bases between the two germline ends. In DNA, the CDR3 is TGTGCCAGTAGTATAGGGCAGGTTAGCAATCAGCCCCAGCATTTT. The encoded protein is CASSIGQVSNQPQHF.

The gene calls are TRBV19 and TRBJ2-2; TRBD2 aligns across 12 bases. Trimming removed 4 bases from V and 8 bases from J; junction bases left unmatched: 5. The CDR3 runs 15 residues. CDR1 and CDR2 from the germline V gene are LNHDA and SQIVND (reference sequence). CDR3 amino acids: CASSTPGLAGGELFF. DNA for the CDR3: TGTGCCAGTAGTACCCCCGGACTAGCGGGAGGGGAGCTGTTTTTT.

Comment on this clone: At one boundary the junction diverges from the germline segment, which might be a read error. This chain connects TRBV7-3 to TRBJ1-1; 8 nucleotides agree with TRBD1. The CDR3 has 14 amino acids. CDR1 and CDR2 from the germline V gene are SGHTA and FQGTGA. CDR3 sequence reads: CASSENGQGSVWLF. Here the CDR3 DNA reads TGTGCCAGCAGCGAAAACGGACAGGGTTCTGTGTGGCTCTTT.

The chain uses TRBV5-1 and TRBJ2-1, with a tentative D call TRBD2 (6 bases). This CDR3 has 15 amino acids. V lost 1 base to trimming and J lost 8 bases, with 16 bases between them. In germline, CDR1 is SGHRS, CDR2 YFSETQ. CDR3 sequence reads: CASSLREARVDEQFF. The CDR3 DNA sequence: TGCGCCAGCAGCTTGAGGGAGGCCCGGGTCGATGAGCAGTTCTTC.

This chain links TRBV7-6 with TRBJ2-3, with D perhaps being TRBD1 or TRBD2 (5 bases each). Trimming removed 1 base at V and 2 bases at J, with 13 bases between. The germline gives CDR1 SGHVS, CDR2 FNYEAQ. This CDR3 comprises 16 residues. CDR3 bases: TGTGCCAGCAGCTTAGAGTGGGACCTAGACACAGATACGCAGTATTTT. It translates to CASSLEWDLDTDTQYF. Using reference TRBV7-6 and TRBJ2-3 for the parts outside the CDR3, the full variable domain is GAGVSQSPRYKVTKRGQDVALRCDPISGHVSLYWYRQALGQGPEFLTYFNYEAQQDKSGLPNDRFSAERPEGSISTLTIQRTEQRDSAMYRCASSLEWDLDTDTQYFGPGTRLTVL.

The chain couples TRBV30 to TRBJ2-3, with TRBD1 identical over 11 bases. Germline CDR1 GTSNPN, CDR2 SVGIG (reference sequence). There are 14 residues in the CDR3. J was trimmed by 3 bases and V by 2 bases; bases with no gene match: 1. The CDR3 is CAWSRDRGTDTQYF. Here the CDR3 DNA reads TGTGCCTGGAGTAGGGACAGGGGGACAGATACGCAGTATTTT.

This chain links TRBV5-6 with TRBJ1-1; tentative D call: TRBD1 (5 bases). Trimming cost V 1 base and J 1 base, with 23 bases left between them. This CDR3 comprises 19 residues. Germline values: CDR1 SGHDT, CDR2 YYEEEE. The CDR3 reads CASSLRMIDSWGPNTEAFF. The CDR3 DNA is TGTGCCAGCAGCTTGCGGATGATCGACTCTTGGGGCCCGAACACTGAAGCTTTCTTT.

The chain uses TRBV6-5 and TRBJ2-7; D gene uncertain. CDR3 size: 14 residues. From germline, CDR1 is MNHEY and CDR2 SVGAGI. The V and J ends lost 2 bases and 3 bases respectively, with 11 bases between them. CDR3 loop: CASSYGHGSYEQYF. CDR3 sequence (DNA): TGTGCCAGCAGTTACGGTCACGGAAGCTACGAGCAGTACTTC.

The chain recombines TRBV15 with TRBJ1-2; perhaps TRBD1 as D (5 bases). The germline CDR1 and CDR2 sequences are LNHNV and YYDKDF (reference sequence). Deletions cut 1 base from V and 0 bases from J, with 15 bases between. The CDR3 runs to 17 residues. The CDR3 bases are TGTGCCACCAGCAGAGTAGGGGCGGTGGGGACTAACTATGGCTACACCTTC. Translated, it gives CATSRVGAVGTNYGYTF. The complete variable domain, with remaining parts taken from reference TRBV15 and TRBJ1-2, reads DAMVIQNPRYQVTQFGKPVTLSCSQTLNHNVMYWYQQKSSQAPKLLFHYYDKDFNNEADTPDNFQSRRPNTSFCFLDIRSPGLGDTAMYLCATSRVGAVGTNYGYTFGSGTRLTVV.

The chain joins TRBV6-5 to TRBJ2-7; 7 nucleotides agree with TRBD2. Trimming at V came to 5 bases and at J to 2 bases, leaving 9 bases not matched to a gene. Germline V gives CDR1 MNHEY, CDR2 SVGAGI. This CDR3 has 15 residues. CDR3 sequence (DNA): TGTGCCAGCAGTGGGCCCGGGCGGGAGACCTACGAGCAGTACTTC. This gives the protein CASSGPGRETYEQYF.

The chain employs TRBV7-9 and TRBJ1-1; D is undetermined. The V end lost 5 bases, the J end lost 4 bases, and 14 bases lay between the germline ends. Germline values: CDR1 SEHNR, CDR2 FQNEAQ (reference sequence). The CDR3 covers 14 residues. CDR3 nucleotides: TGTGCCAGCAGCCTAGAGGGAGTGGGCACTGAAGCTTTCTTT. Translation: CASSLEGVGTEAFF. The full variable domain, with the rest looked up from reference TRBV7-9 and TRBJ1-1, is DTGVSQNPRHKITKRGQNVTFRCDPISEHNRLYWYRQTLGQGPEFLTYFQNEAQLEKSRLLSDRFSAERPKGSFSTLEIQRTEQGDSAMYLCASSLEGVGTEAFFGQGTRLTVV.

As concerns this clone: Other DNA sequences within the sample encode an identical CDR3. The rearrangement links TRBV29-1 to TRBJ2-7; D is ambiguous. This CDR3 contains 11 residues. Germline loops: CDR1 SQVTM, CDR2 ANQGSEA. V shed 3 bases and J shed 4 bases, with 7 bases lying between them. In DNA form, the CDR3 reads TGCAGCGTTGATAAAGGTTACGAGCAGTACTTC. Encoded protein: CSVDKGYEQYF.

This chain joins TRBV25-1 and TRBJ2-3; possible D gene TRBD1, 8 bases. The germline CDR1 and CDR2 sequences are MGHDK and SYGVNS. V was clipped by 7 bases and J by 6 bases, with 20 bases between them. The CDR3 runs 15 residues. Written as DNA, the CDR3 is TGTGCCAGCATGGCAGGGGGCCGGGGAGGGGATACGCAGTATTTT. It encodes CASMAGGRGGDTQYF. The full variable domain, in which reference TRBV25-1 and TRBJ2-3 provide the parts outside the CDR3, is EADIYQTPRYLVIGTGKKITLECSQTMGHDKMYWYQQDPGMELHLIHYSYGVNSTEKGDLSSESTVSRIRTEHFPLTLESARPSHTSQYLCASMAGGRGGDTQYFGPGTRLTVL.

The genes are TRBV28 and TRBJ1-1; D uncertain. In germline, CDR1 is MDHEN, CDR2 SYDVKM. Deletions cut 1 base from V and 5 bases from J, with 8 bases between. CDR3 size: 13 residues. The CDR3 bases are TGTGCCAGCAGTTTATTCCATACGACTGAAGCTTTCTTT. It specifies CASSLFHTTEAFF. Based on the CDR3 plus reference TRBV28 and TRBJ1-1, the full variable domain is DVKVTQSSRYLVKRTGEKVFLECVQDMDHENMFWYRQDPGLGLRLIYFSYDVKMKEKGDIPEGYSVSREKKERFSLILESASTNQTSMYLCASSLFHTTEAFFGQGTRLTVV.

The chain carries TRBV19 and TRBJ2-7; a weak D match, TRBD1 (6 bases). The germline V and J ends were trimmed by 5 bases and 0 bases, with 14 bases remaining between them. The CDR3 is 15 amino acids. From germline, CDR1 is LNHDA and CDR2 SQIVND (reference sequence). The CDR3 loop is CASSPRGRGSYEQYF. For the CDR3, the DNA is TGTGCCAGTAGTCCCCGGGGCAGGGGCTCCTACGAGCAGTACTTC.